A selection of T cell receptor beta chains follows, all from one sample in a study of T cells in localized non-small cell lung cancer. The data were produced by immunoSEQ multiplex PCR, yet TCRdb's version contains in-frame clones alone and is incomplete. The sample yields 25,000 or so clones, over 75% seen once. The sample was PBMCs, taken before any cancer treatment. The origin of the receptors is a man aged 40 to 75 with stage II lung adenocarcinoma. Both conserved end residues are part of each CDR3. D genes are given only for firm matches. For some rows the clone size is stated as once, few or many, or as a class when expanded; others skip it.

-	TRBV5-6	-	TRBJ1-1	TGTGCCAGCAGCCGGTGGCCGGGGGCTGAAGCTTTCTTT	CASSRWPGAEAFF
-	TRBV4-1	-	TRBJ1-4	TGCGCCAGCAGCCAAGATGCGACAGCGAGTAATGAAAAACTGTTTTTT	CASSQDATASNEKLFF
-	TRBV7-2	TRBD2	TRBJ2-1	TGTGCCAGCAGCTTATTGGGGCTAGCGGGGGACCGGAGATTTGAGCAGTTCTTC	CASSLLGLAGDRRFEQFF
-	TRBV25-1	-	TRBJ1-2	TGTGCCAGCAGTGAGATCCGCGGGGGTGGCTACACCTTC	CASSEIRGGGYTF
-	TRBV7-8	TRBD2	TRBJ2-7	TGTGCCAGCAGCTTAGGGACTAGCGGGGCCTCCTACGAGCAGTACTTC	CASSLGTSGASYEQYF
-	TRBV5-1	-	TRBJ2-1	TGCGCCAGCAGCTCGCCCGGGTACGAGAGTGAGCAGTTCTTC	CASSSPGYESEQFF
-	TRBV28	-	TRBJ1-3	TGTGCCAGCAGTGCTGGAAACACCATATATTTT	CASSAGNTIYF
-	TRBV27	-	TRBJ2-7	TGTGCCAGCAGTTTATCGCTCACAGGACACTACGAGCAGTACTTC	CASSLSLTGHYEQYF
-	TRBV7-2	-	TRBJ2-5	TGTGCCAGCAGCGTCACAGGGAAGGGGGAGACCCAGTACTTC	CASSVTGKGETQYF
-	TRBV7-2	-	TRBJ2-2	TGTGCCAGCAGCCCCGTTCGCACCGGGGAGCTGTTTTTT	CASSPVRTGELFF
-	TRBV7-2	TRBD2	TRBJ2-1	TGTGCCAGCAGCCTCTCCGGGACTAGCGGGCATAAGCAGTTCTTC	CASSLSGTSGHKQFF
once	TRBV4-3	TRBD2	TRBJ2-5	TGCGCCAGCAGCCAGAGCGGGGGGGCGGAGACTAGAGAGACCCAGTACTTC	CASSQSGGAETRETQYF
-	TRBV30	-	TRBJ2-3	TGTGCCTGGATGGTCACCGGCGATACGCAGTATTTT	CAWMVTGDTQYF
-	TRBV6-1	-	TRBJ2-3	TGTGCCAGCAGCCACACAGATACGCAGTATTTT	CASSHTDTQYF
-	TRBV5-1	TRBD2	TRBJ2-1	TGCGCCAGCAGCTCCGCCGGGACTAGCGGGAGTCCAGGTGAGCAGTTCTTC	CASSSAGTSGSPGEQFF
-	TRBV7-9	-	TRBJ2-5	TGTGCCAGCGGGCTTGAGACCCAGTACTTC	CASGLETQYF
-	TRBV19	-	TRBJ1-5	TGTGCCAGTAGTATAGATCTAGCAGGGGTCAATCAGCCCCAGCATTTT	CASSIDLAGVNQPQHF
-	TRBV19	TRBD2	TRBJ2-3	TGTGCCAGTAGCGACCTAGCGGGGTTCACAGATACGCAGTATTTT	CASSDLAGFTDTQYF
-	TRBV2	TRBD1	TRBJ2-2	TGTGCCAGCACCCGGGACAGAAACACCGGGGAGCTGTTTTTT	CASTRDRNTGELFF
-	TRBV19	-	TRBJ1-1	TGTGCCAGTAGTAAGGGCAGTGGGGTGAACACTGAAGCTTTCTTT	CASSKGSGVNTEAFF
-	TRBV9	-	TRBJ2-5	TGTGCCAGCAGCGTTCGTAGCCAAGAGACCCAGTACTTC	CASSVRSQETQYF
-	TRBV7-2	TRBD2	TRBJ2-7	TGTGCCAGCAGTCTAAGCGGGGGTAGCGGGGCCTACGAGCAGTACTTC	CASSLSGGSGAYEQYF
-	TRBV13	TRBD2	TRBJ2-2	TGTGCCAGCAGCCCTCGGGGACTAGTTGTGGGGGAGCTGTTTTTT	CASSPRGLVVGELFF
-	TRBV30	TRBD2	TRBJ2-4	TGTGCCTGGACTCCACTAGCGGGGGGGATAAACATTCAGTACTTC	CAWTPLAGGINIQYF
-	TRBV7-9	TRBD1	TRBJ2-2	TGTGCCAGCAGCTCCGGGACAGGGGGAATCGGGGAGCTGTTTTTT	CASSSGTGGIGELFF
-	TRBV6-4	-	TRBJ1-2	TGTGCCAGCAGTCTAAAATGGGAGGGGCAGGGGATTGCCTACACCTTC	CASSLKWEGQGIAYTF
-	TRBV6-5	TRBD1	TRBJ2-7	TGTGCCAGCAGCGGGGGACAGGGCCCGAGGGACGAGCAGTACTTC	CASSGGQGPRDEQYF
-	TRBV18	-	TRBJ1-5	TGTGCCAGCTCGGGAGAGTCGAATCAGCCCCAGCATTTT	CASSGESNQPQHF
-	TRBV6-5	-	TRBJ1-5	TGTGCCAGCAGATCCCAGGGCGGGCAGCCCCAGCATTTT	CASRSQGGQPQHF
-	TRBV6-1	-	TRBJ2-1	TGTGCCAGCAGTCATGGAGGGGGTCTCTACAATGAGCAGTTCTTC	CASSHGGGLYNEQFF
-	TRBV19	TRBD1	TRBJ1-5	TGTGCCAGTAGTAATCAGGGGGCCAATCAGCCCCAGCATTTT	CASSNQGANQPQHF
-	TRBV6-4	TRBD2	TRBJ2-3	TGTGCCAGCAGTATACTAGCGGGAGACCCCCCAGATACGCAGTATTTT	CASSILAGDPPDTQYF
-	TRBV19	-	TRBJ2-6	TGTGCCAGTATGGGCTTAGCGGCGGACGGGGCCAACGTCCTGACTTTC	CASMGLAADGANVLTF
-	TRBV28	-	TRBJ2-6	TGTGCCAGCAGCCAGGGGGGGGCCAACGTCCTGACTTTC	CASSQGGANVLTF
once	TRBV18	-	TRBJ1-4	TGTGCCAGCTCAGGACAGCTTAATGAAAAACTGTTTTTT	CASSGQLNEKLFF
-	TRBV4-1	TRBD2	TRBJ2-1	TGCGCCAGCAGCCAAGAACCTAGCGGGAGGGCCGACAATGAGCAGTTCTTC	CASSQEPSGRADNEQFF